One and the same sample provided the 8 T cell receptor beta chains below, sequenced in a study of PD-L1 blockade in urothelial cancer (dated by TCRdb to about 2017). Per the publication, the time point label means: peripheral blood 6 weeks after treatment start. The library was prepared using the immunoSEQ multiplex PCR assay. The source is immuneACCESS, and TCRdb retained only in-frame sequences with V and J called. Part of the clones is not carried over; for the studies checked, unresolved V genes explain less than half of this, and the remainder is unexplained. This sample is represented by some 120,000 clones; around 89% of them were singletons. The biggest ten clones account for under 2% of the sample. This specimen consisted of PBMCs, obtained around atezolizumab (anti-PD-L1) treatment. The receptors here all came from a man aged 55 to 69 with urothelial cancer.

CDR3 residues: CASSAFGLADNEQFF. The CDR3 nucleotides read TGTGCCAGCAGTGCGTTCGGACTAGCGGACAATGAGCAGTTCTTC. The chain employs TRBV6-4 and TRBJ2-1; 10 bases map to TRBD2. The CDR3 has 15 residues. Germline lookup yields CDR1 MRHNA and CDR2 SNTAGT. Trimming removed 4 bases from V and 5 bases from J; junction bases left unmatched: 5.

The table lists this clone with a count of one. This chain links TRBV5-4 with TRBJ2-7, with TRBD1 identical over 9 bases. The CDR3 is 14 residues long. The ends lost 4 bases at V and 3 bases at J; junction bases unmatched: 5. CDR1 SGHNT and CDR2 YYREEE come from the germline V gene (reference sequence). CDR3 protein: CASSVDRGDYEQYF. In DNA form, the CDR3 reads TGTGCCAGCAGCGTTGACAGGGGGGACTACGAGCAGTACTTC.

This rearrangement joins TRBV15 to TRBJ2-3; TRBD2 matches at 10 bases. This CDR3 has 18 amino acids. With 1 base clipped from V and 2 bases from J, the junction kept 9 bases outside the gene matches. Germline CDR1 LNHNV, CDR2 YYDKDF (reference sequence). In DNA form, the CDR3 reads TGTGCCACCAGCAGAGTACCTAGCGGGGGCCGATACACAGATACGCAGTATTTT. This translates into CATSRVPSGGRYTDTQYF.

The V call is TRBV9, the J call TRBJ2-1, with a weak D call TRBD2 (7 bases). The CDR3 is 15 amino acids. Trimming shortened V by 5 bases and J by 2 bases, and 14 bases separated the two germline ends. The V gene's germline CDR1 is SGDLS and CDR2 YYNGEE. The DNA of the CDR3 is TGTGCCAGCAGTCTGGGGGCGGGAGCCTACAATGAGCAGTTCTTC. Its protein product is CASSLGAGAYNEQFF.

This chain connects TRBV6-6 to TRBJ2-7; no firm D call. Deletions cut 6 bases from V and 5 bases from J, with 20 bases between. This CDR3 region has 15 residues. Germline loops: CDR1 MNHNY, CDR2 SVGAGI (reference sequence). The CDR3 DNA follows: TGTGCCAGCAGAGAATGGGCTGCAAGTAAGGACGAGCAGTACTTC. Protein product: CASREWAASKDEQYF.

This clone came up once. The J gene is TRBJ2-3, the V gene TRBV9; 11 bases map to TRBD2. The CDR3 contains 15 residues. Germline loops: CDR1 SGDLS, CDR2 YYNGEE. The V and J ends lost 4 bases and 6 bases, in that order; junction bases with no gene match: 7. CDR3 DNA sequence: TGTGCCAGCAGCCCTACTAGCGGGGGCCTCGATACGCAGTATTTT. Its translation is CASSPTSGGLDTQYF. Full variable domain (outside the CDR3, taken from reference TRBV9 and TRBJ2-3): DSGVTQTPKHLITATGQRVTLRCSPRSGDLSVYWYQQSLDQGLQFLIQYYNGEERAKGNILERFSAQQFPDLHSELNLSSLELGDSALYFCASSPTSGGLDTQYFGPGTRLTVL.

The chain combines TRBV6-1 with TRBJ1-2, with 9 bases lining up with TRBD1. The CDR3 totals 14 residues. Trimming cost V 3 bases and J 5 bases; bases outside gene matches: 4. Germline V gives CDR1 MNHNS, CDR2 SASEGT. CDR3 protein: CASSEGQGRYGYTF. The CDR3 DNA reads TGTGCCAGCAGTGAGGGACAGGGAAGATATGGCTACACCTTC.

This clone was found a few times. This chain uses TRBV10-3 with TRBJ2-3; D might be TRBD2 (5 bases). Trimming removed 8 bases from V and 6 bases from J, with 6 bases in between. Per the germline V gene, CDR1 is ENHRY and CDR2 is SYGVKD. CDR3 length equals 10 residues. The CDR3 DNA follows: TGTGCCATCGGCGGGGATACGCAGTATTTT. Its protein product is CAIGGDTQYF.